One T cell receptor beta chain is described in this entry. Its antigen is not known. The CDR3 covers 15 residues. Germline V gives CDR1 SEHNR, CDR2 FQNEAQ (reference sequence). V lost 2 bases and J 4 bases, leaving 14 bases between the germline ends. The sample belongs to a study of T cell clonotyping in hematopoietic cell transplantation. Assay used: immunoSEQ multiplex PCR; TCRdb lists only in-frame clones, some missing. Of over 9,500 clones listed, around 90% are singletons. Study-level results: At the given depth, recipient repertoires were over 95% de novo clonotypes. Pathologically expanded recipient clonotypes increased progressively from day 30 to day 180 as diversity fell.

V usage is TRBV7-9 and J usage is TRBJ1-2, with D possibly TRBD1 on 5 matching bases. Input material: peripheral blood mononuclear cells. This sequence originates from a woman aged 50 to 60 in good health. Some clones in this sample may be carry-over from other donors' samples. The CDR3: CASSLIGAAVYGYTF. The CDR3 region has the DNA TGTGCCAGCAGCTTAATCGGGGCTGCTGTCTATGGCTACACCTTC.